This T cell receptor beta chain was sequenced during a study of T cells in Graves' hyperthyroidism and ophthalmopathy. Researchers took RNA transcripts and amplified the TCR beta CDR3 regions from them. With the HTBI primer set, the TCR CDR3 went through a first round of RT-PCR. Via MiXCR, TCRdb re-called the multiplex PCR reads, giving one row per CDR3 protein. This sample has around 300,000 distinct CDR3 sequences, with around 20% found just once. This clonotype has ten or more counts. V gave up 3 bases and J gave up 5 bases; unmatched junction bases: 12. CDR3 length: 17 amino acids. Germline V CDR1 and CDR2: MNHEY, SMNVEV (reference sequence).

The sample taken for sequencing was blood. The chain is built from TRBV27 and TRBJ1-5, with 8 bases lining up with TRBD1. The TCR was taken from a young man with Graves' ophthalmopathy. This chain's CDR3 is CASSFRRTGMVDQPQHF. DNA for the CDR3: TGTGCCAGCAGTTTCCGGCGGACAGGGATGGTCGATCAGCCCCAGCATTTT.